This T cell receptor (beta chain) is from a study of OX40 agonist ivuxolimab in advanced cancers. As for the study in general: Partial responses were seen in three patients, one with hepatocellular carcinoma and two with cutaneous melanoma. Notes on the study in general: In CD8+ T cells, expanded clones were on average more numerous than in CD4+. CD4+ and CD8+ T cells in blood underwent clonal expansion by week 6 at 0.1 to 3.0 mg/kg.

Only in-frame clones appear in the TCRdb table, and some are missing; sequencing was by immunoSEQ multiplex PCR. This sample yields roughly 70,000 clones, of which more than 75% are seen a single time; 5% belongs to the top ten. Blood specimens came from baseline, cycle 4 day 1, and cycle 7 day 1. The CDR3 contains 14 residues. V lost 3 bases, J lost 7 bases, and 16 bases lay in between. From germline, CDR1 is SQVTM and CDR2 ANQGSEA. With regard to this clone: Its antigen is currently unknown.

This receptor was taken from an adult with an advanced solid tumor such as melanoma, head and neck, liver or kidney cancer. The V and J genes are TRBV29-1 and TRBJ2-1, with D tentatively TRBD2 (5 bases). Source: CD4+ or CD8+ T cells sorted from blood, taken in a trial of the OX40 agonist ivuxolimab. The CDR3, as DNA: TGCAGCGTTGAGAAGACAAACTCGGGGAATGAGCAGTTCTTC. Protein sequence: CSVEKTNSGNEQFF.